This TCR beta chain was identified in a study of cytomegalovirus exposure and HLA in healthy donors. The PCR used 60 Vbeta and 13 Jbeta primers. Here immunoSEQ multiplex PCR was the method, and the copy in TCRdb shows in-frame clones only, minus some. The top ten clones hold more than 10% of a sample with 150,000 to 180,000 clones, more than 75% of them seen once. Trimming removed 4 bases from V and 1 base from J, with 13 bases in between. The germline gives CDR1 SEHNR, CDR2 FQNEAQ (reference sequence). This CDR3 contains 15 residues. This receptor was taken from a man aged 25-40 years in good health and CMV-seropositive. This sequence joins TRBV7-9 and TRBJ1-2; D remains unclear. Sequenced material: PBMCs. DNA for the CDR3: TGTGCCAGCAGCTGGGCCGCGGGCCTTAACTATGGCTACACCTTC. Translation: CASSWAAGLNYGYTF.